The sequence of this TCR beta chain was determined in a study of T cell responses to AZD1222 COVID-19 vaccine (dated by TCRdb to about 2021). Background for the entire study: TCR sequencing was performed for approximately 240 trial participants, of whom about 210 were given two doses of AZD1222 and around 25 were given two doses of MenACWY control vaccine. Trial participants were enrolled into age subgroups of 18-55, 56-69 and 70-plus years, which contained roughly 140, 27 and 60 TCR-sequenced participants, respectively.

Points on this clone: The antigen it binds to is not known. The input lacks base qualities; no much larger clone sits a single base away.

This specimen's time point label, interpreted: about 28 days (+/-7) after the second vaccine dose. AZD1222 recipients given second doses at about 4 weeks or at about 12 weeks were pooled, since spike-specific TCR depth and breadth were not found to differ between the two schedules. Samples from vaccinated people were obtained from the UK trials COV001 and COV002, which included a single-blind randomized controlled phase 2/3 trial of AZD1222 (ChAdOx1 nCoV-19) in healthy adults. For TCRbeta chain sequencing, PBMC samples were collected from trial participants at day 0 and at day 28 after the second dose. Broader findings and caveats from the paper: In the small 56-69-year group, the increase in depth fell short of significance, most likely because of low power. CD4 TCRs associated with the vaccine covered the entire spike protein, and the dominant responses were in regions 160-218 and 743-854. Participants were mostly white British, with more females than males. The authors suggested clonal diversity may have been underestimated. Reportedly, close to half of the unique spike-specific TCRs recognized epitopes lying outside the regions that are mutated in the B.1.351 and B.1.1.7 variants. After two AZD1222 doses, spike-specific TCR breadth and depth were significantly higher than at day 0 and than in MenACWY recipients. No day 14 peak-response samples were available, so repertoires were characterized only after the peak T cell response. Conclusions about previously exposed vaccinees are limited, since just 5 or 6 AZD1222 recipients were seropositive for SARS-CoV-2 at baseline.

The CDR3 regions of human TCRbeta chains were analyzed by immunosequencing. Per the authors' processing: TCRs in the repertoires were matched against a reference library of SARS-CoV-2-specific TCRs that had been generated with the MIRA antigen-specificity platform. Breadth was defined as the fraction of unique TCRs that were SARS-CoV-2-associated, and depth was defined as the fraction of total T cells that were SARS-CoV-2-associated. Using the MIRA data, every spike-specific TCR was mapped to the spike region that the TCR reacted to and assigned to either a CD4 or a CD8 class. Log10-transformed breadth and depth values were compared by one-way ANOVA with Sidak's multiple comparisons tests. TCRdb took over this immuneACCESS table, retaining in-frame rearrangements with V and J assigned. Such tables are incomplete; in checked studies, under half of the missing clones stem from an unresolved V gene, and the remainder is unexplained. That table supplies the V and J calls and clone size; D and trimming were determined from the DNA. The sample profile shows 150,000 to 200,000 clones; 94% of them were found once. Jointly, the top ten make up roughly 5.5% of the sample.

The germline V gene (reference sequence) gives CDR1 as MNHEY and CDR2 as SMNVEV. Reading from cysteine to phenylalanine, the CDR3 counts 14 amino acids. Kept here is only the CDR3 DNA, which spans 42 bases and is read in frame from base 1. V is pared back by 3 bases and J by 2 bases, with 11 bases lying between the germline termini. The sequence links TRBV27 to TRBJ2-7, with the identity of the D gene unclear. Sequences were derived from peripheral blood, sampled 28 days after the second AZD1222 dose. The source is an adult who received the AZD1222 COVID-19 vaccine. The DNA reads TGTGCCAGCAGTTTCGTCGGTAGAGCCTACGAGCAGTACTTC. This translates into CASSFVGRAYEQYF.